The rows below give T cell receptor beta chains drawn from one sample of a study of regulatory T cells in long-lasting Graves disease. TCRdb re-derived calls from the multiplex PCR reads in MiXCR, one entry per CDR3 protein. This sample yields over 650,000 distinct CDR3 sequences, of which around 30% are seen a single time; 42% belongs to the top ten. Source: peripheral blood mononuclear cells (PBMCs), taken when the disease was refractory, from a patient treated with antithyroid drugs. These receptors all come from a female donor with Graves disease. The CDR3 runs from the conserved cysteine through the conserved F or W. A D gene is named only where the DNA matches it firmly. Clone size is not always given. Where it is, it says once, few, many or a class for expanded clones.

CASSFLGSGSADTQYF | TGTGCCAGCAGTTTCCTGGGTAGCGGGAGTGCAGATACGCAGTATTTT | TRBD2 | TRBV5-5 | few | TRBJ2-3
CASSVERGNSYEQYF | TGTGCCAGCAGTGTCGAGAGGGGTAACTCCTACGAGCAGTACTTC | - | TRBV6-1 | - | TRBJ2-7
CASSKPVGDGTEAFF | TGTGCCAGCAGCAAGCCCGTGGGGGACGGAACTGAAGCTTTCTTT | - | TRBV5-4 | - | TRBJ1-1
CASGEGNGYTF | TGTGCTAGTGGAGAGGGAAATGGCTACACCTTC | - | TRBV12-5 | - | TRBJ1-2
CSVRQGNTIYF | TGCAGCGTTCGACAGGGCAACACCATATATTTT | TRBD1 | TRBV29-1 | - | TRBJ1-3
CASSLMRRIAVPISRSAYKQYF | TGTGCCAGCAGCTTAATGAGGAGAATAGCGGTACCAATTTCCCGGTCTGCCTACAAGCAGTACTTC | - | TRBV7-2 | - | TRBJ2-7
CSVRGQGANQPQHF | TGCAGTGTAAGAGGGCAGGGGGCTAATCAGCCCCAGCATTTT | TRBD1 | TRBV20-1 | - | TRBJ1-5
CASRISGQLYYGYTF | TGTGCCAGTAGGATTTCGGGACAGCTTTACTATGGCTACACCTTC | TRBD1 | TRBV19 | few | TRBJ1-2
CSAPRTGGNEASF | TGCAGTGCTCCGCGGACAGGGGGTAATGAAGCTTCCTTT | TRBD1 | TRBV20-1 | - | TRBJ1-1
CASSLDLGSGANVLTF | TGTGCCAGCAGCTTAGATCTTGGATCTGGGGCCAACGTCCTGACTTTC | - | TRBV11-2 | - | TRBJ2-6